Sequencing of this T cell receptor beta chain was carried out in a study of blood T cell repertoires in COVID-19. For the study at large: Whether acute or convalescent, the COVID-19 samples came from the United States, Italy and Spain.

Germline CDR1 LNHDA, CDR2 SQIVND (reference sequence). The V gene end was trimmed by 7 bases and the J gene end by 10 bases; junction bases not matched to a gene: 5. CDR3 length: 14 amino acids. This table comes from immunoSEQ multiplex PCR, and its TCRdb copy is limited to in-frame clones, with some not included. The table lists a few hundred thousand clones, approximately 89% of them singletons, with 1.5% to 2% in the top ten. The material sequenced was PBMCs or T cells enriched from blood (not recorded which). The sequence came from a woman aged 25 to 45 who had recovered from COVID-19. The chain links TRBV19 to TRBJ1-6, with 12 bases aligning to TRBD1. CDR3: CASTPGQGASPLHF. The CDR3 DNA reads as TGTGCCAGTACCCCGGGACAGGGGGCGTCACCCCTCCACTTT.